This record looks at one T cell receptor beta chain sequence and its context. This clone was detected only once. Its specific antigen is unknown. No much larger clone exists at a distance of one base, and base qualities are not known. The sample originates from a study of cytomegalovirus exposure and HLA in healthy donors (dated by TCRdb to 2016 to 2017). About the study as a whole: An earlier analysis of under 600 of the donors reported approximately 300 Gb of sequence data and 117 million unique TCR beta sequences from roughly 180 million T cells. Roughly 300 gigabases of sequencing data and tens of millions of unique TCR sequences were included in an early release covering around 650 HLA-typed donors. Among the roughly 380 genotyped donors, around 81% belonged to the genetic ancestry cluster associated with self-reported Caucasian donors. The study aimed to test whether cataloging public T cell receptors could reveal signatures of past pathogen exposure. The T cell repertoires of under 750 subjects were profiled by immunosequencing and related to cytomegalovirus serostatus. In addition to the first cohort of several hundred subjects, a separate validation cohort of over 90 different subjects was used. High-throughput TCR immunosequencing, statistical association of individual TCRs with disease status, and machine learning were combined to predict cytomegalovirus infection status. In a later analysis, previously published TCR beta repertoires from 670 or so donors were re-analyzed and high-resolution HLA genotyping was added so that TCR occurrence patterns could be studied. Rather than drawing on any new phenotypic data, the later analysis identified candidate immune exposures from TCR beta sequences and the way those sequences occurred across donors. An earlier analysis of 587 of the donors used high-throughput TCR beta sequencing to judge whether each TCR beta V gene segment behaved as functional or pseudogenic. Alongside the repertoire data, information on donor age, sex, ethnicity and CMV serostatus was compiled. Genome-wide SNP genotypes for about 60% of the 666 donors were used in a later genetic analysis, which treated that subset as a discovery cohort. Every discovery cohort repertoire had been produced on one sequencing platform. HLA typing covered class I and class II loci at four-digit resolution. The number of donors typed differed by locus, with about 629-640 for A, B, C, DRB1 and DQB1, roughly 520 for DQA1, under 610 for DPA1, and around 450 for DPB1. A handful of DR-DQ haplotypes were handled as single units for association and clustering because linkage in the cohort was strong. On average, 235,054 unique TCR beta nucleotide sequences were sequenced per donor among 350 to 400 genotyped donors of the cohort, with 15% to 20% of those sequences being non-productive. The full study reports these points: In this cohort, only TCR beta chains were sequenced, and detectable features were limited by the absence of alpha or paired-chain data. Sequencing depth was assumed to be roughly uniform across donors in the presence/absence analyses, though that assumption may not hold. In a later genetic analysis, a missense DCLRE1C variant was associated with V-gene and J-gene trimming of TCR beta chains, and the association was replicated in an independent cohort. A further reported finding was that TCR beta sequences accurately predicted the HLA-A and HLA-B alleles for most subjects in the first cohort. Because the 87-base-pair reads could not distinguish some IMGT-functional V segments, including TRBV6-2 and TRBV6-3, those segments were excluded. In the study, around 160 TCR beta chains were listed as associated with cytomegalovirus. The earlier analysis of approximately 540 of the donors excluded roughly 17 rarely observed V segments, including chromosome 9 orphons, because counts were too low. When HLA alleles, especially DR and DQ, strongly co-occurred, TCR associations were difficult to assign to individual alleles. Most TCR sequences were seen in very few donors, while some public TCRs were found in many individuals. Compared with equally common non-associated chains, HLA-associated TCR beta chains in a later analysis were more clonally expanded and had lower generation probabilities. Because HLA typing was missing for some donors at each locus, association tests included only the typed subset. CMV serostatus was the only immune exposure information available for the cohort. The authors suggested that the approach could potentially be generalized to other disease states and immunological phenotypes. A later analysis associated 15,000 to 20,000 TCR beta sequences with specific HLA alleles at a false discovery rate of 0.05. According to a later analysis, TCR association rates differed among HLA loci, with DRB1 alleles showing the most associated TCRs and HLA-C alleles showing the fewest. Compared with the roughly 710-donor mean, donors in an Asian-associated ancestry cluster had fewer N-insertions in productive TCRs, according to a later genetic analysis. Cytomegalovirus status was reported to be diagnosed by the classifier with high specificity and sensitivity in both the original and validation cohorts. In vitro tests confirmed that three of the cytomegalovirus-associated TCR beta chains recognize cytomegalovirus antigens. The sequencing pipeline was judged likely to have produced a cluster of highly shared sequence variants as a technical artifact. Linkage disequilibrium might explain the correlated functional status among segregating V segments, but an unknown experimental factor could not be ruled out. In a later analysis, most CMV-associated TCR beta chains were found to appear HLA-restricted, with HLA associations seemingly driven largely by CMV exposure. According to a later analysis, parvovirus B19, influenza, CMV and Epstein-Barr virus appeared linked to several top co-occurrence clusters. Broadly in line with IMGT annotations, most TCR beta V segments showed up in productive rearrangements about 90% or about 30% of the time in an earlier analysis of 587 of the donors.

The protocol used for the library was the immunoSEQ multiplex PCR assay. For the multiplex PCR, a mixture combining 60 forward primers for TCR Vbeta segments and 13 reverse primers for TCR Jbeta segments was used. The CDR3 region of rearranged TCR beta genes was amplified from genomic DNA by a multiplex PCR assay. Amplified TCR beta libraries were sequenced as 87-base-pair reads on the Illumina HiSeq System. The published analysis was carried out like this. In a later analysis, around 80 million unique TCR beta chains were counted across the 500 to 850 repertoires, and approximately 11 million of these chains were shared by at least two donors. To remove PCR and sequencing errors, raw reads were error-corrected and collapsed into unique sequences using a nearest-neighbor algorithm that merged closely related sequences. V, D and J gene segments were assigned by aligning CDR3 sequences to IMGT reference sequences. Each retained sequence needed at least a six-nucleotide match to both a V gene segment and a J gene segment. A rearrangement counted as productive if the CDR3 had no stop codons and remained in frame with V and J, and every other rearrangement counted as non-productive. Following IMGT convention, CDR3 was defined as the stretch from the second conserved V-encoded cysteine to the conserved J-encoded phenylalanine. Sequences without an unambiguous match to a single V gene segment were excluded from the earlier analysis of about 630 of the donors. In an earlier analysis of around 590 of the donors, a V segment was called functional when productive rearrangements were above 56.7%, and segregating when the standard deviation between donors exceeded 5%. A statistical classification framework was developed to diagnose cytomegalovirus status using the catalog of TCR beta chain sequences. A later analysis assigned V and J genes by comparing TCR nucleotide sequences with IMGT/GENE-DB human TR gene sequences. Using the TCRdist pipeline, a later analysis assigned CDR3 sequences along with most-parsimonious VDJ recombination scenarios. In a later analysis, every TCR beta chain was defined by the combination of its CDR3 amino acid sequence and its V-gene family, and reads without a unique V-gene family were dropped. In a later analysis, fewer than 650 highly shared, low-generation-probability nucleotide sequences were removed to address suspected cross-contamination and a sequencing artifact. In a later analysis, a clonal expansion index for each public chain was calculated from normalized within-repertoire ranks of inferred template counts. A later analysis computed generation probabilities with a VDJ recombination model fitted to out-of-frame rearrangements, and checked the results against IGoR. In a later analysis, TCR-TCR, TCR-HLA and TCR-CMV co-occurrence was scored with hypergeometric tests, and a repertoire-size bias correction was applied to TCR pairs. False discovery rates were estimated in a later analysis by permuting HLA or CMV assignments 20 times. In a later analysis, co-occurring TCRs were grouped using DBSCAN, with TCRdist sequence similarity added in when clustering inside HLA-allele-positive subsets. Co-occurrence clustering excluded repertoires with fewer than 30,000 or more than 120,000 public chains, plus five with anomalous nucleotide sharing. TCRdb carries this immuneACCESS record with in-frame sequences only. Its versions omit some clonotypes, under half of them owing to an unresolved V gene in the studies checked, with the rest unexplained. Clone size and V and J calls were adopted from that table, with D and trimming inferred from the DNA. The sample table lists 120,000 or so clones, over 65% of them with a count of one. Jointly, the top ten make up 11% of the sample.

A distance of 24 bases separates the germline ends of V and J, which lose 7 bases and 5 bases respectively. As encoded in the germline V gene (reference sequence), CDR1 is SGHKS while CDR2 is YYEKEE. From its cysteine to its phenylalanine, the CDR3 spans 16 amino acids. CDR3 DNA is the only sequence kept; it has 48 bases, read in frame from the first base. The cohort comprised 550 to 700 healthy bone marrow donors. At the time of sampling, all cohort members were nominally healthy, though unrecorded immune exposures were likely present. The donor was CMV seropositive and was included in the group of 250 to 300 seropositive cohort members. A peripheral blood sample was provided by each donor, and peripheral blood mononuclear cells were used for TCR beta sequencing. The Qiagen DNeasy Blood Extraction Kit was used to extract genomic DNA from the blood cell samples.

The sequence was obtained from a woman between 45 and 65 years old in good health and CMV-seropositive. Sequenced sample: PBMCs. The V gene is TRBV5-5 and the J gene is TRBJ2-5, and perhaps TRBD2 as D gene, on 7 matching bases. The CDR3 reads CASLDPRGGLRETQYF. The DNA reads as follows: TGTGCCAGCCTCGATCCAAGGGGGGGGCTCAGGGAGACCCAGTACTTC.